The 23 T cell receptor beta chains below all came from one sample that was sequenced in a study of breast tumors, draining lymph nodes, adjacent tissues. TCRdb reprocessed the multiplex PCR reads with MiXCR, giving one entry per CDR3 protein. The sample has over 70,000 distinct CDR3 sequences, approximately 28% seen once; the top ten hold 8.1%. Breast cancer patients provided tissue from their axillary draining lymph nodes. Sequencing was done on a sample of axillary lymph node tissue. The source of these receptors is a female donor with breast cancer. Some clones in this sample may be carry-over from other donors' samples.

In its sample, this clonotype was seen many times. The chain combines TRBV20-1 with TRBJ2-7, with D perhaps TRBD1 (7 bases). The CDR3 is made up of 12 amino acids. Trimming shortened V by 5 bases and J by 2 bases, and 10 bases separated the two germline ends. Germline assignment: CDR1 DFQATT and CDR2 SNEGSKA (reference sequence). The DNA of the CDR3 is TGCAGTGCTGGGGGGACAGCCTACGAGCAGTACTTC. This gives the protein CSAGGTAYEQYF.

The chain carries TRBV29-1 and TRBJ2-7; weak D call: TRBD1 (6 bases). The ends were cut back, 4 bases at V and 12 bases at J, with 19 bases in the middle. CDR3 length: 12 residues. In germline, CDR1 is SQVTM, CDR2 ANQGSEA. CDR3 sequence reads: CSVVRDRHGRYF. The CDR3 nucleotides read TGCAGCGTTGTTAGAGACAGGCACGGGCGGTACTTC.

This clonotype was detected many times. V is TRBV19 and J is TRBJ2-5; D possibly corresponds to TRBD1 (5 bases). Deletions cut 3 bases from V and 5 bases from J, with 19 bases between. CDR1 and CDR2 (germline): LNHDA, SQIVND (reference sequence). The CDR3 has 16 amino acids. CDR3 in DNA: TGTGCCAGTAGTATCCCGCGCGCAGGGCAGAGGGAGACCCAGTACTTC. This gives the protein CASSIPRAGQRETQYF. The entire variable domain, with the rest obtained from reference TRBV19 and TRBJ2-5, is as follows: DGGITQSPKYLFRKEGQNVTLSCEQNLNHDAMYWYRQDPGQGLRLIYYSQIVNDFQKGDIAEGYSVSREKKESFPLTVTSAQKNPTAFYLCASSIPRAGQRETQYFGPGTRLLVL.

Worth noting for this clonotype: It is likely a read error, because the conserved phenylalanine at the end of the CDR3 is missing. The CDR3 nucleotides read TGCGCCAGCAGCGGAAAAGGGAAAAAAGAGACCCAGTACCTC. As protein: CASSGKGKKETQYL. The V gene is TRBV7-2, the J gene TRBJ2-5, with a tentative D call TRBD2 (5 bases). The CDR3 extends over 14 amino acids. The germline CDR1 and CDR2 sequences are SGHTA and FQGNSA.

This clonotype has a count of ten or more. The V gene is TRBV6-5, the J gene TRBJ2-2, with D unresolved. This CDR3 is built from 15 residues. The germline V gene encodes CDR1 MNHEY and CDR2 SVGAGI. V lost 6 bases and J lost 6, with 17 bases in between. The CDR3 sequence: CASSLETPRAGELFF. The CDR3 nucleotides are TGTGCCAGCAGCCTCGAGACTCCCCGGGCCGGGGAGCTGTTTTTT.

This clonotype was recorded at least ten times. The J gene is TRBJ2-5, the V gene TRBV29-1; D is perhaps TRBD1 (5 bases). The CDR3 has 12 amino acids. Trimming left V 6 bases short and J 2 bases short, with 10 bases between. The germline V gene encodes CDR1 SQVTM and CDR2 ANQGSEA. The CDR3 here is CSVLTAQETQYF. The DNA for the CDR3 is TGCAGCGTCCTGACAGCTCAAGAGACCCAGTACTTC.

This clonotype appeared many times. The V call is TRBV30, the J call TRBJ2-4, with 7 nucleotides matching TRBD2. CDR1 is GTSNPN and CDR2 is SVGIG in the germline V gene (reference sequence). The CDR3 covers 14 residues. The ends lost 5 bases at V and 8 bases at J; junction bases unmatched: 12. The DNA of the CDR3 is TGTGCCTGGGCCCTGGGAGGGAATTCGGACATTCAGTACTTC. It yields the protein CAWALGGNSDIQYF.

Here the CDR3 reads CASSEGQGVGNYGYTF. CDR3 in DNA: TGTGCCAGCAGTGAGGGACAGGGAGTCGGGAACTATGGCTACACCTTC. This rearrangement joins TRBV2 to TRBJ1-2; TRBD1 agrees at 9 bases. The ends lost 3 bases at V and 2 bases at J; junction bases unmatched: 7. CDR3 length: 16 amino acids. Germline V gives CDR1 SNHLY, CDR2 FYNNEI.

This clonotype was counted ten times or more. The J gene is TRBJ2-5, the V gene TRBV12-3 or TRBV12-4; TRBD2 matches at 8 bases. The V gene end was trimmed by 6 bases and the J gene end by 5 bases; junction bases not matched to a gene: 2. There are 12 residues in the CDR3. The CDR3 bases are TGTGCCAGCAGCTGGACTAGCGAGACCCAGTACTTC. Translation gives CASSWTSETQYF.

V and J are TRBV12-3 or TRBV12-4 and TRBJ1-2; 12 bases fit TRBD1. V lost 10 bases, J lost 8 bases, and 14 bases stayed unmatched. The CDR3 has 15 residues. CDR3 sequence: CAISPPGQGAEGYTF. CDR3 DNA: TGTGCCATCAGCCCCCCGGGACAGGGGGCGGAGGGCTACACCTTC.

This clonotype was counted ten times or more. The chain is built from TRBV9 and TRBJ2-3; 9 nucleotides line up with TRBD1. With 4 bases clipped from V and 3 bases from J, the junction kept 6 bases outside the gene matches. The CDR3 is 15 amino acids. The germline V gene encodes CDR1 SGDLS and CDR2 YYNGEE. The CDR3 protein is CASSPRDRETDTQYF. CDR3 nucleotide sequence: TGTGCCAGCAGCCCGCGGGACAGGGAGACAGATACGCAGTATTTT. The whole variable domain, filled in from reference TRBV9 and TRBJ2-3, reads DSGVTQTPKHLITATGQRVTLRCSPRSGDLSVYWYQQSLDQGLQFLIQYYNGEERAKGNILERFSAQQFPDLHSELNLSSLELGDSALYFCASSPRDRETDTQYFGPGTRLTVL.

This clonotype was seen a single time. This rearrangement joins TRBV11-2 to TRBJ2-7; unclear D gene. Between the trimmed V and J ends, which lost 5 bases and 8 bases, there was a span of 13 bases. The CDR3 contains 12 residues. CDR1 is SGHAT, CDR2 FQNNGV, per germline. The CDR3 sequence: CASSANYEKQYF. CDR3 nucleotides: TGTGCCAGCAGCGCGAACTACGAGAAGCAGTACTTC.

This sequence joins TRBV19 and TRBJ1-1; 9 nucleotides line up with TRBD1. There are 12 residues in the CDR3. The V gene's germline CDR1 is LNHDA and CDR2 SQIVND (reference sequence). The J segment lost 11 bases and the V segment lost 9 bases, leaving 10 bases of the junction unmatched. The CDR3 sequence: CASRDREVSAFF. As DNA, the CDR3 is TGTGCCAGCCGGGACAGGGAGGTTTCGGCTTTCTTT.

This clonotype was detected many times. The chain combines TRBV7-9 with TRBJ2-1, with TRBD2 matching 9 bases. Unmatched junction bases numbered 13, after V lost 5 bases and J lost 8 bases. CDR3 size: 16 residues. CDR1 SEHNR and CDR2 FQNEAQ come from the germline V gene (reference sequence). The CDR3 loop is CASSEVGGRALDEQFF. The CDR3 DNA reads TGTGCCAGCAGCGAAGTTGGCGGGAGGGCCTTAGATGAGCAGTTCTTC.

This clonotype was seen at least ten times. The V and J genes are TRBV25-1 and TRBJ2-5; D might be TRBD2 (6 bases). CDR1 and CDR2 from the germline V gene are MGHDK and SYGVNS. Trimming removed 3 bases at V and 4 bases at J, with 9 bases between. This CDR3 spans 13 amino acids. Here the CDR3 DNA reads TGTGCCAGCAGTGATCCCGGGGGAGAGACCCAGTACTTC. Residues: CASSDPGGETQYF.

For this clonotype: A single base separates this from a much larger clone, so it may be a read error. V gene TRBV20-1 combines with J gene TRBJ1-1; no reliable D call. In germline, CDR1 is DFQATT, CDR2 SNEGSKA (reference sequence). The CDR3 is 12 amino acids. The CDR3 DNA reads as TGCAGTGCTAGAGTTTACCTGTCGGAAGCTCTCTTT. Protein sequence: CSARVYLSEALF.

This clonotype was picked up many times. This chain connects TRBV5-4 to TRBJ2-1, with D possibly TRBD1 on 6 matching bases. The CDR3 loop spans 15 amino acids. Germline CDR1 and CDR2: SGHNT and YYREEE (reference sequence). Trimming stripped 4 bases from V and 5 bases from J, with 16 bases between. This CDR3 reads CASSTTTRGHNEQFF. The CDR3 DNA reads as TGTGCCAGCAGCACAACCACCAGGGGCCACAATGAGCAGTTCTTC. The full variable domain, with the rest looked up from reference TRBV5-4 and TRBJ2-1, is ETGVTQSPTHLIKTRGQQVTLRCSSQSGHNTVSWYQQALGQGPQFIFQYYREEENGRGNFPPRFSGLQFPNYSSELNVNALELDDSALYLCASSTTTRGHNEQFFGPGTRLTVL.

On this clonotype: Germline and junction disagree at one end, which may indicate a read error. The chain recombines TRBV20-1 with TRBJ1-2; the D gene is possibly TRBD1 (6 bases). Germline V lookup: CDR1 DFQATT, CDR2 SNEGSKA (reference sequence). CDR3 length: 12 residues. The CDR3 here is CSAQGLTYGSTF. The CDR3, as DNA: TGCAGTGCTCAGGGGTTGACCTATGGCTCCACCTTC.

This clonotype has at least ten counts. CDR3 amino acids: CASSYSTNTGELFF. Written as DNA, the CDR3 is TGTGCCAGCAGTTACTCGACTAACACCGGGGAGCTGTTTTTT. The chain couples TRBV6-5 to TRBJ2-2, with D uncertain. The CDR3 is made up of 14 amino acids. With 0 bases removed from V and 2 bases from J, the gap between germline ends came to 4 bases. CDR1 is MNHEY, CDR2 SVGAGI, per germline.

This clonotype was seen a few times. Just one base apart from a much larger clone, this may be a read error. The rearrangement links TRBV11-3 to TRBJ2-1; D is possibly TRBD1 (6 bases). The CDR3 is made up of 13 amino acids. Germline V lookup: CDR1 SGHNT, CDR2 YENEEA. The V end was cut by 2 bases, the J end by 9 bases, with 11 bases between. The CDR3 loop is CASSLRGDTEQFF. In DNA, the CDR3 is TGTGCCAGCAGCTTAAGAGGGGACACTGAGCAGTTCTTC. Filled out from reference TRBV11-3 and TRBJ2-1, the complete variable domain reads EAGVVQSPRYKIIEKKQPVAFWCNPISGHNTLYWYLQNLGQGPELLIRYENEEAVDDSQLPKDRFSAERLKGVDSTLKIQPAELGDSAVYLCASSLRGDTEQFFGPGTRLTVL.

The table lists this clonotype with many counts. This sequence joins TRBV20-1 and TRBJ2-7; 7 positions match TRBD2. The CDR3 has 13 residues. Germline lookup yields CDR1 DFQATT and CDR2 SNEGSKA (reference sequence). J was trimmed by 3 bases and V by 3 bases; bases with no gene match: 5. CDR3 in DNA: TGCAGTGCTAGGTCGGGAGGTTACTACGAGCAGTACTTC. Amino acid sequence: CSARSGGYYEQYF.

This clonotype was seen a handful of times. V is TRBV6-2 or TRBV6-3 and J is TRBJ2-7; 14 bases are shared with TRBD2. V gave up 2 bases and J gave up 4 bases; unmatched junction bases: 13. CDR3 length equals 19 residues. The germline V gene encodes CDR1 MNHEY and CDR2 SVGEGT. In DNA, the CDR3 is TGTGCCAGCAGTTACGCCAAGGGACTAGCGGGAGACGGGTCTTACGAGCAGTACGTC. As protein: CASSYAKGLAGDGSYEQYV.

Comment on this clonotype: With a much larger clone just one base away, this may be a read error. The chain is built from TRBV7-8 and TRBJ1-1; D is uncertain. The V and J ends lost 7 bases and 1 base respectively, with 10 bases between them. The CDR3 totals 13 residues. In germline, CDR1 is SGHVS, CDR2 FQNEAQ. The CDR3 bases are TGTGCCAGCAACTTCCTCGGGAACACTGAAGCTTTCTTT. It translates to CASNFLGNTEAFF.